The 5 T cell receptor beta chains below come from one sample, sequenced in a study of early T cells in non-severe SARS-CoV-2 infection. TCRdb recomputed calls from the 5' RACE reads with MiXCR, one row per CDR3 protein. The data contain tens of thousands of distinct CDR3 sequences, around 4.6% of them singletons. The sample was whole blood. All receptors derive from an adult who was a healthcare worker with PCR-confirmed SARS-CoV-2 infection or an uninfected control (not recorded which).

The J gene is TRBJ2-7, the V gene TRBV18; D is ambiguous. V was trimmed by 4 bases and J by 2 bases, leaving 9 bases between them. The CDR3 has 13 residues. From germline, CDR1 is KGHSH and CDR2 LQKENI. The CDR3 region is CASSRTETYEQYF. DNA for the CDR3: TGTGCCAGCTCACGGACGGAGACCTACGAGCAGTACTTC.

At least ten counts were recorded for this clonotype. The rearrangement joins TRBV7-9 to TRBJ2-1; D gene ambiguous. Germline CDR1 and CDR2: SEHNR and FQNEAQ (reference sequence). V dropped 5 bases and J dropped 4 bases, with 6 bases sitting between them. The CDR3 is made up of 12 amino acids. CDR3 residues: CASSQDYNEQFF. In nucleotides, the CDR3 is TGTGCCAGCAGCCAGGATTACAATGAGCAGTTCTTC.

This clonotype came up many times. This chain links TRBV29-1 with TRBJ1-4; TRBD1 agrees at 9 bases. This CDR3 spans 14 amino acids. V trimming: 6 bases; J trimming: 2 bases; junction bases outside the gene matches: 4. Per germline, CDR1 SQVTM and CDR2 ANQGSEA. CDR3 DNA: TGCAGCGTCCATACAGGGGGCACTAATGAAAAACTGTTTTTT. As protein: CSVHTGGTNEKLFF.

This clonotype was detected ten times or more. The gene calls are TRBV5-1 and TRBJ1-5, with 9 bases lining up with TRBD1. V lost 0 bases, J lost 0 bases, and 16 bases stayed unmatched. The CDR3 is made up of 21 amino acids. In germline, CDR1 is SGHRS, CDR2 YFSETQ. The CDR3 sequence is CASSLADSGQGRGYSNQPQHF. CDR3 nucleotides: TGCGCCAGCAGCTTGGCCGATTCGGGACAGGGAAGGGGATATAGCAATCAGCCCCAGCATTTT.

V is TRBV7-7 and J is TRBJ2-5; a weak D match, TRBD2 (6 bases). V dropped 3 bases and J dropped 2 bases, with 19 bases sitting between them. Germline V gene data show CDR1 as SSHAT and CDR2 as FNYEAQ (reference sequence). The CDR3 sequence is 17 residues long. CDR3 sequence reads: CASSLFSGLSLQETQYF. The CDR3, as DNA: TGTGCCAGCAGCTTGTTCTCAGGACTATCACTACAAGAGACCCAGTACTTC.